This TCR beta chain is from a study of CD8 T cells in ankylosing spondylitis. The authors made TCR beta libraries by quantitative 5'-RACE with molecular barcodes. TCRdb reprocessed the 5' RACE reads with MiXCR, giving one entry per CDR3 protein. The table includes roughly 180,000 distinct CDR3 sequences, about an eighth detected once. The CDR3 is made up of 24 amino acids. The table lists this clonotype with many counts. This chain joins TRBV21-1 and TRBJ1-3. TRBV21-1 is annotated as a pseudogene. This receptor was obtained from a female donor with ankylosing spondylitis or in good health (not recorded which). Sequencing was done on a sample of blood, either unsorted or a sorted T cell fraction (not recorded which). This chain's CDR3 is CASSKADQHIDVTFPFVNGNTIYF. DNA of the CDR3: TGTGCCAGCAGCAAAGCGGACCAGCACATTGATGTGACGTTTCCCTTCGTGAATGGAAACACCATATATTTT.